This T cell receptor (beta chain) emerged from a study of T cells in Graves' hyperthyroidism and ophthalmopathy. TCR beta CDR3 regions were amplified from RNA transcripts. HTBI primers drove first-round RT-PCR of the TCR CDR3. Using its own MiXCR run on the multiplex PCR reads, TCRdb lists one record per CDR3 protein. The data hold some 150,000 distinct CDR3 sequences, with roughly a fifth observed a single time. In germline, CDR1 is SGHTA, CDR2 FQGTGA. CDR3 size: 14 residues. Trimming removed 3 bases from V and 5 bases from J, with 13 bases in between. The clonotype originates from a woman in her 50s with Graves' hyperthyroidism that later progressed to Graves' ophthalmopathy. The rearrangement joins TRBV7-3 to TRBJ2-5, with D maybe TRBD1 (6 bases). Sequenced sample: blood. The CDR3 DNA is TGTGCCAGCAGCTTTACAGGGTATGGGGAGACCCAGTACTTC. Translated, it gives CASSFTGYGETQYF.